The following is a TCR beta chain sequence with its context. The data belong to a study of T cell responses to AZD1222 COVID-19 vaccine. Researchers grouped second doses given at about 4 or about 12 weeks into one pool. Generated by immunoSEQ multiplex PCR, the TCRdb table keeps only in-frame clones and is missing some. Among over 85,000 clones listed, 94% were seen once. Material: peripheral blood, obtained 28 days after the second AZD1222 dose. This TCR was sampled from an adult who received the AZD1222 COVID-19 vaccine.

The CDR3 region has the DNA TGTGCCAGTAGTACCCGACAGACAGGCGTCGAGCAGTACTTC. Its protein is CASSTRQTGVEQYF. The V gene is TRBV19, the J gene TRBJ2-7, with D possibly TRBD1 on 6 matching bases. Between the trimmed V and J ends, which lost 4 bases and 6 bases, there was a span of 16 bases. The CDR3 runs 14 residues. CDR1 is LNHDA and CDR2 is SQIVND in the germline V gene (reference sequence).